Below are 16 T cell receptor beta chains sequenced from a single sample in a study of blood T cell repertoires in COVID-19. Sequenced by immunoSEQ multiplex PCR; TCRdb stores in-frame clones only, minus some. The table records fewer than 250,000 clones, about 80% of them present only once. The specimen was PBMCs or T cells enriched from blood (not recorded which). All receptors come from a middle-aged woman who had been exposed to COVID-19.

The chain carries TRBV20-1 and TRBJ2-7, with TRBD1 identical over 7 bases. The germline CDR1 and CDR2 sequences are DFQATT and SNEGSKA (reference sequence). Trimming at V came to 3 bases and at J to 0 bases, leaving 2 bases not matched to a gene. This CDR3 is 13 amino acids long. CDR3 in amino acids: CSASRTGSYEQYF. Written as DNA, the CDR3 is TGCAGTGCTAGTCGGACAGGCTCCTACGAGCAGTACTTC.

The CDR3 region has the DNA TGTGCCAGCAGCCTGGGAGTGACTAGCGGGGGTTTTGAGCAGTTCTTC. This sequence encodes CASSLGVTSGGFEQFF. The genes are TRBV3-1 (or the pseudogene TRBV3-2) and TRBJ2-1; 12 bases fit TRBD2. The CDR3 extends over 16 amino acids. Germline V gene sequence: CDR1 LGHDT, CDR2 YNNKEL (reference sequence). Germline trimming cut 4 bases from V and 9 bases from J; bases unmatched to any gene: 10.

The chain couples TRBV19 to TRBJ1-2; D ambiguous. Trimming removed 4 bases from V and 0 bases from J, with 12 bases in between. Germline values: CDR1 LNHDA, CDR2 SQIVND (reference sequence). The CDR3 has 15 amino acids. CDR3 residues: CASSTNQATNYGYTF. For the CDR3, the DNA is TGTGCCAGTAGTACCAACCAAGCCACTAACTATGGCTACACCTTC.

There are a few counts of this clone. The chain links TRBV7-3 to TRBJ2-5; D is undetermined. Per the germline V gene, CDR1 is SGHTA and CDR2 is FQGTGA. The CDR3 contains 15 residues. V was clipped by 2 bases and J by 1 base, with 11 bases between them. CDR3 loop: CASSLGQALQETQYF. The CDR3 region has the DNA TGTGCCAGCAGCTTAGGGCAGGCCCTCCAAGAGACCCAGTACTTC. The full variable domain, completed using reference TRBV7-3 and TRBJ2-5, is GAGVSQTPSNKVTEKGKYVELRCDPISGHTALYWYRQSLGQGPEFLIYFQGTGAADDSGLPNDRFFAVRPEGSVSTLKIQRTERGDSAVYLCASSLGQALQETQYFGPGTRLLVL.

This clone has a handful of counts. The V gene is TRBV6-5, the J gene TRBJ1-1; D is uncertain. V shed 6 bases and J shed 7 bases, with 15 bases lying between them. There are 13 residues in the CDR3. CDR1 and CDR2 from the germline V gene are MNHEY and SVGAGI. For the CDR3, the DNA is TGTGCCAGCAGCCCGGGCGGGAGTTATGAAGCTTTCTTT. Translating gives CASSPGGSYEAFF.

The chain couples TRBV19 to TRBJ2-7; D remains ambiguous. V lost 7 bases to trimming and J lost 6 bases, with 13 bases between them. The CDR3 is 12 amino acids. CDR1 LNHDA and CDR2 SQIVND come from the germline V gene (reference sequence). CDR3 DNA sequence: TGTGCCAGTACTTCATCAGGCTCCGAGCAGTACTTC. This sequence encodes CASTSSGSEQYF.

The chain employs TRBV6-5 and TRBJ2-5; weak D call: TRBD1 (5 bases). This CDR3 has 12 amino acids. Trimming stripped 7 bases from V and 8 bases from J, with 14 bases between. Germline loops: CDR1 MNHEY, CDR2 SVGAGI. The DNA of the CDR3 is TGTGCCAGCACCCCAGTGGGGCGAACCCAGTACTTC. Translation gives CASTPVGRTQYF.

The gene calls are TRBV7-3 and TRBJ2-2; 7 nucleotides line up with TRBD2. Looked up from germline, CDR1 is SGHTA and CDR2 is FQGTGA. The V gene end was trimmed by 1 base and the J gene end by 6 bases; junction bases not matched to a gene: 5. The CDR3 sequence is 15 residues long. CDR3 loop: CASSLRLADAGELFF. The CDR3 region has the DNA TGTGCCAGCAGCTTAAGACTAGCTGACGCCGGGGAGCTGTTTTTT.

The chain recombines TRBV27 with TRBJ2-1; D is unclear. Trimming shortened V by 8 bases and J by 13 bases, and 12 bases separated the two germline ends. CDR3 length equals 10 residues. Germline V CDR1 and CDR2: MNHEY, SMNVEV (reference sequence). Here the CDR3 DNA reads TGTGCCAGCGCGGAGCGAGAACAGTTCTTC. Translated, it gives CASAEREQFF.

The chain has TRBV3-1 (or the pseudogene TRBV3-2) and TRBJ2-7, with TRBD1 matching 7 bases. The J segment lost 5 bases and the V segment lost 1 base, leaving 14 bases of the junction unmatched. In germline, CDR1 is LGHDT, CDR2 YNNKEL (reference sequence). The CDR3 is made up of 17 amino acids. The CDR3 is CASSQVLKGGMWNEQYF. Here the CDR3 DNA reads TGTGCCAGCAGCCAAGTTCTGAAAGGGGGCATGTGGAACGAGCAGTACTTC.

The chain joins TRBV28 to TRBJ1-2; D perhaps matches TRBD1 (6 bases). CDR3 length: 13 amino acids. The germline gives CDR1 MDHEN, CDR2 SYDVKM. V was pared by 5 bases and J by 6 bases, with 13 bases between. CDR3 sequence reads: CASSETGYDGYTF. CDR3 DNA sequence: TGTGCCAGCAGTGAAACAGGGTACGATGGCTACACCTTC.

The chain combines TRBV5-1 with TRBJ2-3; D gene uncertain. This CDR3 has 17 amino acids. The germline CDR1 and CDR2 sequences are SGHRS and YFSETQ. The ends were cut back, 4 bases at V and 4 bases at J, with 22 bases in the middle. The DNA for the CDR3 is TGCGCCAGCAGCCTCTCTTACCGAGCGTCCTCTTCAGATACGCAGTATTTT. This translates into CASSLSYRASSSDTQYF. Filled out from reference TRBV5-1 and TRBJ2-3, the complete variable domain reads KAGVTQTPRYLIKTRGQQVTLSCSPISGHRSVSWYQQTPGQGLQFLFEYFSETQRNKGNFPGRFSGRQFSNSRSEMNVSTLELGDSALYLCASSLSYRASSSDTQYFGPGTRLTVL.

The rearrangement joins TRBV6-5 to TRBJ2-5; 9 nucleotides align to TRBD2. The length of the CDR3 is 16 residues. CDR1 is MNHEY and CDR2 is SVGAGI in the germline V gene. J was trimmed by 5 bases and V by 0 bases; bases with no gene match: 7. CDR3 in DNA: TGTGCCAGCAGTTACTCGGCTAGCGGGGCCCGGGAGACCCAGTACTTC. This gives the protein CASSYSASGARETQYF.

The CDR3 nucleotides are TGTGCCAGCAGTTTAAACGACGCAGGGAACACCGGGGAGCTGTTTTTT. It encodes CASSLNDAGNTGELFF. The gene calls are TRBV2 and TRBJ2-2; D call uncertain. V was shortened by 5 bases and J by 1 base, with 14 bases between the two germline ends. The germline CDR1 and CDR2 sequences are SNHLY and FYNNEI. The CDR3 is 16 residues long.

The chain carries TRBV15 and TRBJ1-1, with D tentatively TRBD1 (6 bases). This CDR3 is 14 amino acids long. Germline V gene data show CDR1 as LNHNV and CDR2 as YYDKDF (reference sequence). Between the trimmed V and J ends, which lost 5 bases and 6 bases, there was a span of 16 bases. The CDR3 nucleotides are TGTGCCACCAGCTCAGGGGAGTACTTGGCTGAAGCTTTCTTT. It codes for CATSSGEYLAEAFF.

The J gene is TRBJ2-7, the V gene TRBV28; 8 positions match TRBD1. CDR1 is MDHEN, CDR2 SYDVKM, per germline. J lost 6 bases, V lost 7 bases, and 14 bases had no gene match. The CDR3 runs 15 residues. The CDR3 bases are TGTGCCAGCATCCCTCCAGGGGGACAGGTGGGCGAGCAGTACTTC. Protein sequence: CASIPPGGQVGEQYF.